This entry is about one T cell receptor (beta chain). Its target is unknown. Profiling relied on immunoSEQ multiplex PCR, and the TCRdb table lists in-frame clones only, not all of them. Seen here are more than 100,000 clones, roughly nine tenths observed once, and the top ten hold roughly 1.5%. The data originate from a study of T cell responses to AZD1222 COVID-19 vaccine. General study results and limits: Reportedly, nearly half of unique spike TCRs recognized epitopes outside B.1.351/B.1.1.7 mutations. CD4 TCRs covered the whole spike, strongest at regions 160-218 and 743-854. At baseline, seropositivity was found in only a handful of AZD1222 recipients. An increase in Spike-specific TCR breadth and depth was observed after two AZD1222 doses.

The CDR3 is 16 residues long. Trimming shortened V by 4 bases and J by 4 bases, and 14 bases separated the two germline ends. Per germline, CDR1 LNHDA and CDR2 SQIVND (reference sequence). The sequence was obtained from an adult in good health. V gene TRBV19 combines with J gene TRBJ2-6; D is perhaps TRBD1 (6 bases). The sequenced sample was peripheral blood, obtained on day 0 of AZD1222 vaccination. The CDR3 nucleotides are TGTGCCAGTAGTAAACAGGGATTGGAGGGGGCCAACGTCCTGACTTTC. Translated, it gives CASSKQGLEGANVLTF.